The clone carrying this T cell receptor (beta chain) was picked up a small number of times. Its specificity is unknown. Deletions cut 9 bases from V and 4 bases from J, with 13 bases between. The CDR3 is made up of 13 amino acids. Germline V gives CDR1 MNHNS, CDR2 SASEGT. Unique-molecular-identifier-tagged TCR beta cDNA libraries were used. T cells, roughly 0.9 to 11 million of them, yielded a few hundred thousand cDNA molecules. TCRdb reanalysed the PCR reads using MiXCR and keeps one entry per CDR3 protein. The sample has hundreds of thousands of distinct CDR3 sequences; about 27% are singletons. This entry belongs to a study of post-analysis software for immune sequencing data. Study at large: Relapsing-remitting, secondary progressive and progressive-relapsing multiple sclerosis were all included among the disease courses. Study results and caveats: Strong co-clustering by F measure linked samples that shared a preparation batch. The study found TRBV5-6, TRBV5-1 and TRBV20-1 among a handful of TRBV segments more frequent in patients than controls. Normalized Chao1 diversity was significantly lower in multiple sclerosis patients than in controls.

The J gene is TRBJ2-1, the V gene TRBV6-1; D possibly corresponds to TRBD1 (6 bases). Sequences were obtained from blood. The receptor was isolated from a girl aged 10 to 17 with multiple sclerosis. The CDR3 DNA reads as TGTGCCAGTATCCGGGACACTTACAATGAGCAGTTCTTC. Protein product: CASIRDTYNEQFF.